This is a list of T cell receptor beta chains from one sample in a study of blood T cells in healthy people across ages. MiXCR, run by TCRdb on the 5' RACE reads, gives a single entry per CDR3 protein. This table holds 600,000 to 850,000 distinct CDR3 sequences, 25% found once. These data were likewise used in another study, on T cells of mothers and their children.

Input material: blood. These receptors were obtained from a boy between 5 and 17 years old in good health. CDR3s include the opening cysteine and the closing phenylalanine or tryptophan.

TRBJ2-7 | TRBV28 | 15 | CASSLWGTGGYEQYF
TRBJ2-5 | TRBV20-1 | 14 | CSARSAPDQETQYF
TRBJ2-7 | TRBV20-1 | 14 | CSARPPAASYEQYF
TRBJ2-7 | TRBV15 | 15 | CATSREGTGGSEQYF
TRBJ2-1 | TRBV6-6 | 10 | CASYYNEQFF
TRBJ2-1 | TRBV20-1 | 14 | CSTPSGRLGNEQFF
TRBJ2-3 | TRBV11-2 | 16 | CASSLVPGGLTDTQYF
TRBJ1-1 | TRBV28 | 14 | CASRGNLYLPEAFF
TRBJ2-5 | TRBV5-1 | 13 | CASSLNSLETQYF
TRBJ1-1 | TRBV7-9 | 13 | CASSLIPGAEAFF
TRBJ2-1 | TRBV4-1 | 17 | CASSQEARLAGVDEQFF